This TCR beta chain came from a study of blood T cell repertoires in COVID-19. The germline CDR1 and CDR2 sequences are MNHEY and SVGAGI. V was shortened by 4 bases and J by 0 bases, with 9 bases between the two germline ends. The CDR3 runs to 14 residues. Libraries were prepared by immunoSEQ multiplex PCR; TCRdb keeps only in-frame clonotypes and omits some of them. Here the sample spans some 250,000 clones, roughly 80% being singletons. The chain uses TRBV6-5 and TRBJ1-2, with TRBD1 as a possible D gene (5 bases). The TCR originated in a woman at least 80 years old with acute or convalescent COVID-19. The specimen was peripheral blood. In DNA form, the CDR3 reads TGTGCCAGCAGTTCGGCGGGGGCTAACTATGGCTACACCTTC. Translating it yields CASSSAGANYGYTF.